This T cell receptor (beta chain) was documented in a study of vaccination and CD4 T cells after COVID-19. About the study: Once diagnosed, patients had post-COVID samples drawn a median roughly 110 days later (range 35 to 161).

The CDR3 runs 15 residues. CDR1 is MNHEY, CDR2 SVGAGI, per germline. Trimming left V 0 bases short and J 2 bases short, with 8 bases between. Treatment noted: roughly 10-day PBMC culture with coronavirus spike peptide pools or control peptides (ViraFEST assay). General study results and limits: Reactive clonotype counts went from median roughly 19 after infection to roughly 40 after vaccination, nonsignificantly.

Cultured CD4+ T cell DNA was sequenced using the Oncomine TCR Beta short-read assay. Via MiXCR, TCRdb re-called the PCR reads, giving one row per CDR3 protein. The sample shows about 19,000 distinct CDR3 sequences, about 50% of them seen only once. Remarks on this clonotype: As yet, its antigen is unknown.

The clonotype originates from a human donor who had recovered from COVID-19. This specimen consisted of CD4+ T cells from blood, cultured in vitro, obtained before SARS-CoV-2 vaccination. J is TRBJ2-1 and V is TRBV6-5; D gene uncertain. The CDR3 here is CASSYSIKTYNEQFF. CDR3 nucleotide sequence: TGTGCCAGCAGTTACTCGATCAAGACCTACAATGAGCAGTTCTTC.